The 24 T cell receptor beta chains below were found in one sample sequenced in a study of CD4 and CD8 cells across lung adenocarcinoma regions. Via MiXCR, TCRdb re-called the PCR reads, giving one row per CDR3 protein. The table lists under 8,000 distinct CDR3 sequences, over 50% of them singletons. Sequencing used CD8+ T cells from the center of a lung tumor. Source of these receptors: a male donor with lung adenocarcinoma. The CD4 and CD8 labels of this study may be unreliable.

This clonotype was observed once. This may be a read error: a much more frequent sequence differs by one nucleotide. The chain links TRBV6-1 to TRBJ2-1; 9 nucleotides match TRBD2. V was clipped by 9 bases and J by 10 bases; unmatched bases: 10. CDR1 MNHNS and CDR2 SASEGT come from the germline V gene. The CDR3 has 13 residues. The CDR3 reads CASWTSASYEQFF. The CDR3 DNA reads TGTGCCAGTTGGACTAGCGCCTCCTACGAGCAGTTCTTC.

The rearrangement joins TRBV5-4 to TRBJ2-1; possibly TRBD2 for D (6 bases). This CDR3 contains 16 residues. The V and J ends lost 4 bases and 3 bases respectively, with 17 bases between them. Germline lookup yields CDR1 SGHNT and CDR2 YYREEE (reference sequence). The CDR3 loop is CASSPGSRRGYNEQFF. DNA for the CDR3: TGTGCCAGCAGCCCAGGCAGCAGGAGGGGCTACAATGAGCAGTTCTTC.

This clonotype appeared a single time. The CDR3: CASRAGLVLYNEQFF. DNA for the CDR3: TGTGCCAGCCGGGCGGGACTAGTCCTCTACAATGAGCAGTTCTTC. The V gene is TRBV6-1, the J gene TRBJ2-1, with 8 bases fitting TRBD2. Germline V gene lookup returns CDR1 MNHNS and CDR2 SASEGT. Trimming at V came to 8 bases and at J to 3 bases, leaving 9 bases not matched to a gene. The CDR3 has 15 residues.

This clonotype was observed many times. The gene calls are TRBV6-1 and TRBJ2-1, with D possibly matching TRBD2 (5 bases). Near its end, the DNA agrees better with TRBJ2-7, so the J call may be wrong. Germline CDR1 is MNHNS and CDR2 is SASEGT. This CDR3 has 15 residues. This CDR3 is CASRKGLADSYEQYF. The DNA for the CDR3 is TGTGCCAGCAGGAAAGGACTCGCGGACTCCTACGAGCAGTACTTC.

The V call is TRBV6-1, the J call TRBJ2-5; 11 bases are a match to TRBD2. The better agreement between TRBJ2-1 and the DNA end casts doubt on the J call. The CDR3 loop spans 15 amino acids. Germline lookup yields CDR1 MNHNS and CDR2 SASEGT. The CDR3 DNA reads as TGTGCCAGCAGTGAAATAGCGGGGGGGCAAGAGACCCAGTTCTTC. It translates to CASSEIAGGQETQFF.

Comments on this clonotype: At one boundary the junction diverges from the germline segment, which might be a read error. V and J are TRBV10-3 and TRBJ2-3; possibly TRBD1 or TRBD2 for D (6 bases each). Germline-derived CDR1 and CDR2 are ENHRY and SYGVKD. This CDR3 has 15 residues. The CDR3 loop reads CAGGKGGRAQDTQYF. The CDR3 bases are TGTGCCGGGGGAAAGGGGGGACGAGCGCAAGATACGCAGTATTTC.

This clonotype was found many times. The chain joins TRBV27 to TRBJ2-1; D unresolved. Deletions cut 7 bases from V and 5 bases from J, with 12 bases between. The CDR3 sequence is 13 residues long. The V gene's germline CDR1 is MNHEY and CDR2 SMNVEV (reference sequence). CDR3 protein: CASTHTVNNEQFF. The DNA of the CDR3 is TGTGCCAGCACACACACAGTAAACAATGAGCAGTTCTTC.

The rearrangement links TRBV6-1 to TRBJ1-5; no clear D. This CDR3 contains 15 residues. The germline V and J ends were trimmed by 6 bases and 0 bases, with 12 bases remaining between them. The germline V gene has CDR1 MNHNS and CDR2 SASEGT. The CDR3 protein is CASRSGPISNQPQHF. DNA for the CDR3: TGTGCCAGCAGGTCGGGCCCCATTAGCAATCAGCCCCAGCATTTT.

This clonotype was seen only a few times. This may stem from a read error, because a much larger clone lies one nucleotide away. The genes are TRBV7-3 and TRBJ2-1; D assignment may be TRBD1 or TRBD2 (5 bases each). The CDR3 contains 12 residues. The V gene's germline CDR1 is SGHTA and CDR2 FQGTGA. V shed 5 bases and J shed 13 bases, with 15 bases lying between them. The CDR3 loop is CASSRSGGPQFF. The CDR3, as DNA: TGTGCCAGCAGCCGCTCTGGGGGACCACAGTTCTTC.

A few counts support this clonotype. A much larger clone lies one base from this, so it may be a read error. The chain combines TRBV6-1 with TRBJ2-1; 7 bases fit TRBD2. Matching the DNA end better, TRBJ2-7 makes the J call doubtful. This CDR3 is 13 amino acids long. Germline-derived CDR1 and CDR2 are MNHNS and SASEGT. Here the CDR3 reads CASMREGSNEQYF. The CDR3, as DNA: TGTGCCAGCATGAGGGAGGGGAGCAATGAGCAGTACTTC.

The V call is TRBV6-1, the J call TRBJ2-4, with TRBD1 matching 9 bases. The CDR3 runs to 17 residues. Unmatched junction bases numbered 18, after V lost 2 bases and J lost 13 bases. Germline CDR1 MNHNS, CDR2 SASEGT. The CDR3 sequence is CASSETGTGTGADTQYF. The DNA of the CDR3 is TGTGCCAGCAGTGAAACGGGGACAGGGACGGGCGCAGATACGCAGTACTTC.

A single count supports this clonotype. The chain employs TRBV20-1 and TRBJ2-4; TRBD1 aligns across 7 bases. The trim removed 8 bases at V and 5 bases at J, leaving 12 bases unmatched. Germline V CDR1 and CDR2: DFQATT, SNEGSKA (reference sequence). The CDR3 is 14 amino acids. The CDR3, as DNA: TGCAGTACTTTCTACAGGGGCTGGGAAAACATTCAGTACTTC. It yields the protein CSTFYRGWENIQYF.

The gene calls are TRBV5-1 and TRBJ2-1; 7 bases are a match to TRBD2. With 0 bases clipped from V and 1 base from J, the junction kept 7 bases outside the gene matches. Germline CDR1 SGHRS, CDR2 YFSETQ. This CDR3 comprises 17 residues. The CDR3 is CASSLVGGTNSYNEQFF. CDR3 DNA sequence: TGCGCCAGCAGCTTGGTTGGCGGGACTAATTCCTACAATGAGCAGTTCTTC.

The sample holds one count of this clonotype. The rearrangement links TRBV27 to TRBJ1-1; D might be TRBD1 (5 bases). V gave up 3 bases and J gave up 1 base, with 15 bases separating them. CDR1 and CDR2 (germline): MNHEY, SMNVEV (reference sequence). The CDR3 is made up of 16 amino acids. This CDR3 reads CASSFFKGGANTEAFF. As DNA, the CDR3 is TGTGCCAGCAGTTTCTTCAAGGGAGGGGCGAACACTGAAGCTTTCTTT.

In this sample, this clonotype turned up a few times. The chain joins TRBV10-1 to TRBJ2-1, with TRBD2 matching 16 bases. This CDR3 contains 17 residues. The junction had 9 bases not matched to a gene; V was cut back by 6 bases and J by 7 bases. In germline, CDR1 is WNHNN, CDR2 SYGVQD (reference sequence). The CDR3 reads CASSGTSGRASPNEQFF. The CDR3 coding sequence is TGCGCCAGCAGCGGGACTAGCGGGAGGGCCTCCCCGAATGAGCAGTTCTTC.

This clonotype was counted between two and nine times. This rearrangement joins TRBV6-1 to TRBJ2-1; no reliable D call. The DNA end lines up better with TRBJ2-7; the J call may be wrong. Germline V CDR1 and CDR2: MNHNS, SASEGT. CDR3 size: 13 residues. CDR3 residues: CASSENSGYEQYF. In DNA, the CDR3 is TGTGCCAGCAGTGAAAACTCTGGCTACGAGCAGTACTTC.

This clonotype appeared once. Its ends do not fully match the called genes, so a read error is possible. The chain uses TRBV6-1 and TRBJ2-3, with D possibly TRBD2 on 6 matching bases. The CDR3 loop spans 15 amino acids. CDR1 MNHNS and CDR2 SASEGT come from the germline V gene. This CDR3 is CGAGQGARDTETQYF. The DNA for the CDR3 is TGTGGCGCGGGGCAAGGGGCCCGTGACACAGAGACGCAGTATTTC.

The V gene is TRBV12-3 or TRBV12-4, the J gene TRBJ2-1; 8 bases fit TRBD2. TRBJ2-7 explains the end of the DNA better; the J call may be wrong. The CDR3 has 14 amino acids. The CDR3 DNA follows: TGTGCCAGCACGGTAGCGGGGAGTAACAATGAGCAGTACTTC. Its translation: CASTVAGSNNEQYF.

The gene calls are TRBV4-2 and TRBJ2-5, with 11 nucleotides matching TRBD1. The J call is doubtful: the DNA matches TRBJ2-7 better. The CDR3 extends over 15 amino acids. Germline loops: CDR1 LGHNA, CDR2 YNFKEQ. The CDR3 DNA reads TGTGCCAGCAGCCAGCCGGGACAGGGGGTGGGCGAGCAGTACTTC. This sequence encodes CASSQPGQGVGEQYF.

There are a few counts of this clonotype. The chain uses TRBV6-1 and TRBJ2-1; 12 bases are shared with TRBD2. CDR1 is MNHNS, CDR2 SASEGT, per germline. The CDR3 runs to 18 residues. Unmatched junction bases numbered 21, after V lost 10 bases and J lost 8 bases. The CDR3 region is CATGRKIWTSGTSDEQFF. In DNA, the CDR3 is TGTGCCACTGGGAGGAAGATTTGGACTAGCGGGACAAGCGATGAGCAGTTCTTC.

As for this clonotype: At one end the junction does not follow the germline gene, possibly because of a read error. V gene TRBV4-1 combines with J gene TRBJ2-3, with D hard to call. The CDR3 consists of 13 residues. Per germline, CDR1 MGHRA and CDR2 YSYEKL. In DNA, the CDR3 is TGCGCCAGCAGCCGAACCGTCACAAACACGCAGTATTTC. Amino acids: CASSRTVTNTQYF.

This clonotype showed up just a few times. This chain uses TRBV10-3 with TRBJ1-1; D is perhaps TRBD1 (5 bases). CDR3 length: 14 amino acids. Looked up from germline, CDR1 is ENHRY and CDR2 is SYGVKD. Trimming left V 6 bases short and J 1 base short, with 12 bases between. CDR3 DNA sequence: TGTGCCATCAGGGCTGGACATTCGAACACTGAAGCTTTCTTT. This encodes CAIRAGHSNTEAFF.

Concerning this clonotype itself: An end of the junction does not agree with germline; a read error may underlie this. The V and J genes are TRBV6-1 and TRBJ2-1, with TRBD1 matching over 7 bases. Germline loops: CDR1 MNHNS, CDR2 SASEGT. This CDR3 spans 17 amino acids. CDR3 loop: CASRQGLEGVSTDAQYF. In nucleotides, the CDR3 is TGTGCCAGCAGACAGGGGCTAGAGGGAGTTAGTACAGATGCGCAGTATTTC.

V gene TRBV27 combines with J gene TRBJ2-3; tentative D call: TRBD1 (6 bases). From germline, CDR1 is MNHEY and CDR2 SMNVEV (reference sequence). The CDR3 has 15 amino acids. The DNA of the CDR3 is TGTGGCCGCAGCCCAGGGGTGGGAGCCAAAGATACGCAGTATTTT. Translated, it gives CGRSPGVGAKDTQYF.